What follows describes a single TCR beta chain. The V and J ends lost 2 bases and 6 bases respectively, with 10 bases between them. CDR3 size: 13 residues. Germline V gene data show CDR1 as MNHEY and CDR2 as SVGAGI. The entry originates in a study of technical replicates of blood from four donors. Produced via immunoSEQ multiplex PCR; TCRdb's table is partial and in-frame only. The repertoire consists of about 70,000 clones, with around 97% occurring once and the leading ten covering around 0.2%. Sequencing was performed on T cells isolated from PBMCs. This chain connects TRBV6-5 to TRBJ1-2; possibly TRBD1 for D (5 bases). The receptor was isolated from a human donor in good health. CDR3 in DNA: TGTGCCAGCAGTTACACAGACAGAAATGGCTACACCTTC. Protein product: CASSYTDRNGYTF.